This T cell receptor (beta chain) came from a study of blood T cells in healthy people across ages. Combining a sample-barcoded 5' primer with a J-beta primer mix, a second PCR ran for roughly 7 to 12 cycles. TCRdb reprocessed the 5' RACE reads via MiXCR and lists one record per CDR3 protein. The sample has 550,000 to 800,000 distinct CDR3 sequences, roughly 30% seen once. The ends were cut back, 6 bases at V and 9 bases at J, with 17 bases in the middle. The germline gives CDR1 DFQATT, CDR2 SNEGSKA (reference sequence). The CDR3 consists of 12 residues. This rearrangement joins TRBV20-1 to TRBJ2-5; no clear D. This clonotype originated in a woman aged 80 or older in good health. Sequencing input: blood. CDR3 in amino acids: CSALSAGEAQYF. The CDR3 region has the DNA TGCAGTGCCCTCTCAGCCGGCGAGGCCCAGTACTTC.